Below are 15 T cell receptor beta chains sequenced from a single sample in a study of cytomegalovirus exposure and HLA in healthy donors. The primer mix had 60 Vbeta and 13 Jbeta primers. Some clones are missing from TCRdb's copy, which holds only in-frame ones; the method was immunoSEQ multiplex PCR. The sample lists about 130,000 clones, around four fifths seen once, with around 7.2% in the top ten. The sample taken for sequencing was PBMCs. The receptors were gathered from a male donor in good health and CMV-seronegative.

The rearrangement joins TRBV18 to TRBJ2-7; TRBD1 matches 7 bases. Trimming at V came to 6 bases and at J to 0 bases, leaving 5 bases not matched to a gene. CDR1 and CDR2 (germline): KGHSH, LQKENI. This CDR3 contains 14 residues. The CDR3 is CASSGQTDSYEQYF. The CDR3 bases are TGTGCCAGCTCGGGACAGACAGACTCCTACGAGCAGTACTTC.

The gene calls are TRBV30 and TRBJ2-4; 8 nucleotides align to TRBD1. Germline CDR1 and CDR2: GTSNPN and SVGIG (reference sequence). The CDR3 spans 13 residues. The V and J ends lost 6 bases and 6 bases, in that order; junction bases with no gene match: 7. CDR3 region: CACGQGSGNIQYF. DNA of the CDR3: TGTGCCTGCGGACAGGGCTCGGGAAACATTCAGTACTTC.

CDR3 nucleotides: TGTGCCAGCTCACTACGGCGGGACACTGAAGCTTTCTTT. Its protein product is CASSLRRDTEAFF. This sequence joins TRBV18 and TRBJ1-1; no clear D gene. Deletions cut 4 bases from V and 3 bases from J, with 9 bases between. The CDR3 is 13 residues long. Germline V gene lookup returns CDR1 KGHSH and CDR2 LQKENI.

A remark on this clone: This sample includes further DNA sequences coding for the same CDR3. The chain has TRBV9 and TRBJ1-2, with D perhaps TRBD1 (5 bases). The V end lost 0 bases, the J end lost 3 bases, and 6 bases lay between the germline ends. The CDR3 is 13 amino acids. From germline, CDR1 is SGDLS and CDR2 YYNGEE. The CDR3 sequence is CASSVGGDYGYTF. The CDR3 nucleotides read TGTGCCAGCAGCGTAGGGGGCGACTATGGCTACACCTTC. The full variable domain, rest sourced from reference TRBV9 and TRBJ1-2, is DSGVTQTPKHLITATGQRVTLRCSPRSGDLSVYWYQQSLDQGLQFLIQYYNGEERAKGNILERFSAQQFPDLHSELNLSSLELGDSALYFCASSVGGDYGYTFGSGTRLTVV.

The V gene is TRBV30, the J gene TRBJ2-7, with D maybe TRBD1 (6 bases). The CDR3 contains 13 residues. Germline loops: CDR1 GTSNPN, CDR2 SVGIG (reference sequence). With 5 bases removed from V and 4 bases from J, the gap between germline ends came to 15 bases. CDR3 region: CAWGGRWGYEQYF. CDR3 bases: TGTGCCTGGGGGGGCAGGTGGGGTTACGAGCAGTACTTC.

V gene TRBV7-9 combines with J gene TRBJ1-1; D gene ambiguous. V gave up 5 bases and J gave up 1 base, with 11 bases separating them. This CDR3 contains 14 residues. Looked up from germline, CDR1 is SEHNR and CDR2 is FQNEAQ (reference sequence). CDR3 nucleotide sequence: TGTGCCAGCAGCCTATCTGTCCGGAACACTGAAGCTTTCTTT. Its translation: CASSLSVRNTEAFF.

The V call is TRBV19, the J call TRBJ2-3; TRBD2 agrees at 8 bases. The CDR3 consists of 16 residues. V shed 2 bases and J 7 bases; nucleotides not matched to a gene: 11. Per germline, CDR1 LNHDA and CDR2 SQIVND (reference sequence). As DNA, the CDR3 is TGTGCCAGTAGTATAAAGTATAGCGGGGCACTAAATACGCAGTATTTT. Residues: CASSIKYSGALNTQYF.

CDR3 sequence (DNA): TGTGCCAGCAGCCCGCTGACAGGGGTCAATGAGCAGTTCTTC. Translation: CASSPLTGVNEQFF. The rearrangement uses TRBV9 and TRBJ2-1; TRBD1 agrees at 8 bases. CDR3 length: 14 residues. The ends lost 4 bases at V and 6 bases at J; junction bases unmatched: 6. Germline V gene data show CDR1 as SGDLS and CDR2 as YYNGEE.

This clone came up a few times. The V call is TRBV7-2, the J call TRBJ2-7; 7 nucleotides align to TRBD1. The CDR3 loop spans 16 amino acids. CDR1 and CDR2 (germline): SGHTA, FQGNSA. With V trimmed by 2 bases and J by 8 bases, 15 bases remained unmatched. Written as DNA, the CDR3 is TGTGCCAGCAGCTTACGGACAGGTACGAGTGGTTCGCAGCAGTACTTC. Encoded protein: CASSLRTGTSGSQQYF.

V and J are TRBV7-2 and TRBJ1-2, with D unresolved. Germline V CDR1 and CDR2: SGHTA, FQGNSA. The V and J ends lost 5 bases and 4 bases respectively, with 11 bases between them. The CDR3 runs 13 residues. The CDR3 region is CASSPTSGYGYTF. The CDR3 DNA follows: TGTGCCAGCAGCCCGACATCTGGCTATGGCTACACCTTC.

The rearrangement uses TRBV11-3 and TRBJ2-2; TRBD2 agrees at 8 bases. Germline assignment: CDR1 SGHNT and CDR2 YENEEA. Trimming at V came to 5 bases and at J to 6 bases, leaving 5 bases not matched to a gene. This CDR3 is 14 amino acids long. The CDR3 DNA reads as TGTGCCAGCAGCCCGGGACTAGGGGCCGGGGAGCTGTTTTTT. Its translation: CASSPGLGAGELFF.

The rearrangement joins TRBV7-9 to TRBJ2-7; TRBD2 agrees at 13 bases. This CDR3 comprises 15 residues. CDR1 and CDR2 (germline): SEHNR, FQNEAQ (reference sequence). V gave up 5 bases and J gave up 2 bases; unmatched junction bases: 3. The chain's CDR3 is CASSATSGRAYEQYF. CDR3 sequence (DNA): TGTGCCAGCAGCGCCACTAGCGGGAGGGCCTACGAGCAGTACTTC. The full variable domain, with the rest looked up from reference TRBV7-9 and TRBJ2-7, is DTGVSQNPRHKITKRGQNVTFRCDPISEHNRLYWYRQTLGQGPEFLTYFQNEAQLEKSRLLSDRFSAERPKGSFSTLEIQRTEQGDSAMYLCASSATSGRAYEQYFGPGTRLTVT.

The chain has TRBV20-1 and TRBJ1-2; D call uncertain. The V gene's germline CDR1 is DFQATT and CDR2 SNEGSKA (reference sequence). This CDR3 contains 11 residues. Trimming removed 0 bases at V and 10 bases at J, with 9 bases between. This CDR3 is CSARDVGVYTF. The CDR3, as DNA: TGCAGTGCTAGAGATGTGGGAGTCTACACCTTC.

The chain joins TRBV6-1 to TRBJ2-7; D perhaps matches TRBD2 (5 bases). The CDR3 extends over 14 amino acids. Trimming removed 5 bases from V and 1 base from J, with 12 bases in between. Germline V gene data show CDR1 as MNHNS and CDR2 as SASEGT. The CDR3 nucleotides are TGTGCCAGCAGTCGGGAACGGCTTTCCTACGAGCAGTACTTC. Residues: CASSRERLSYEQYF.

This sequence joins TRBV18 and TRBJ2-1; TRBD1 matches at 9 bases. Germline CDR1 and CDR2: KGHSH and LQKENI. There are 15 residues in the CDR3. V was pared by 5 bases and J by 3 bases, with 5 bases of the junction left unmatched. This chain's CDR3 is CASSTGQGNYNEQFF. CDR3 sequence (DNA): TGTGCCAGCTCAACCGGACAGGGGAACTACAATGAGCAGTTCTTC.